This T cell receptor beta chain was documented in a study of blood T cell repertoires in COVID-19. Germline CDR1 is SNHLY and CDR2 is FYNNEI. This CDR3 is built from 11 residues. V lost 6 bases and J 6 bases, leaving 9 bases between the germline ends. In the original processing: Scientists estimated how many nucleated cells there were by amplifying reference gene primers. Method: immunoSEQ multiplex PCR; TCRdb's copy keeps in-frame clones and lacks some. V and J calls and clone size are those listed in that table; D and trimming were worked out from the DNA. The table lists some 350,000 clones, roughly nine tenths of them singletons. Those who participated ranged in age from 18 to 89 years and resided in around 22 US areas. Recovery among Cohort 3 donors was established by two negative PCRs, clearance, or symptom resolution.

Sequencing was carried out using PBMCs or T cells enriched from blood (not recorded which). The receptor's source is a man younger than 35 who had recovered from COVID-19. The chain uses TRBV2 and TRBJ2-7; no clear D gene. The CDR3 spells CASRPGPEQYF. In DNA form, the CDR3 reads TGTGCCAGCAGACCAGGCCCCGAGCAGTACTTC.